These 16 T cell receptor beta chains originate from one sample sequenced in a study of CD8 T cells in ankylosing spondylitis. No cognate antigen is known for these TCRs. Study findings and constraints: Ankylosing spondylitis blood appeared to carry a characteristic TCR beta motif of roughly eight highly homologous variants.

A single record per CDR3 protein comes from TCRdb applying MiXCR to the 5' RACE reads. This table has around 490,000 distinct CDR3 sequences, approximately 5.3% appearing once. Sequenced: blood, either unsorted or a sorted T cell fraction (not recorded which). The receptors derive from a male donor with ankylosing spondylitis.

This clonotype was observed many times. The chain combines TRBV27 with TRBJ1-1; D uncertain. This CDR3 is built from 14 residues. Germline V gives CDR1 MNHEY, CDR2 SMNVEV (reference sequence). V lost 6 bases, J lost 2 bases, and 13 bases lay in between. This CDR3 is CASSHESLNTEAFF. CDR3 sequence (DNA): TGTGCCAGCAGCCACGAATCCTTAAACACTGAAGCTTTCTTT.

In this sample, this clonotype turned up many times. This rearrangement joins TRBV10-3 to TRBJ2-7; 9 bases are a match to TRBD1. The CDR3 loop spans 14 amino acids. Germline trimming cut 5 bases from V and 4 bases from J; bases unmatched to any gene: 6. CDR1 ENHRY and CDR2 SYGVKD come from the germline V gene. The CDR3 is CAISSRQGVYEQYF. CDR3 DNA sequence: TGTGCCATCAGTAGTAGACAGGGGGTTTACGAGCAGTACTTC.

The table lists this clonotype with many counts. V usage is TRBV12-3 or TRBV12-4 and J usage is TRBJ2-2; D may correspond to TRBD1 or TRBD2 (5 bases each). The CDR3 extends over 13 amino acids. Trimming shortened V by 6 bases and J by 13 bases, and 18 bases separated the two germline ends. The CDR3 reads CASSRAGTGRLFF. The CDR3 DNA is TGTGCCAGCAGCCGGGCGGGTACGGGGCGGCTGTTTTTT.

This clonotype was found many times. The chain has TRBV20-1 and TRBJ2-5, with D uncertain. The germline V and J ends were trimmed by 5 bases and 4 bases, with 11 bases remaining between them. The length of the CDR3 is 12 residues. Germline V gene sequence: CDR1 DFQATT, CDR2 SNEGSKA (reference sequence). CDR3 sequence reads: CSAGVIGETQYF. CDR3 nucleotides: TGCAGTGCTGGGGTAATTGGAGAGACCCAGTACTTC.

This clonotype occurred many times. The genes are TRBV20-1 and TRBJ1-2, with unresolved D. The CDR3 is made up of 12 amino acids. The V gene's germline CDR1 is DFQATT and CDR2 SNEGSKA (reference sequence). V lost 3 bases, J lost 8 bases, and 13 bases lay in between. CDR3 region: CSASRPTEGYTF. CDR3 nucleotide sequence: TGCAGTGCTAGTAGACCCACAGAGGGCTACACCTTC.

This clonotype was picked up many times. The chain recombines TRBV20-1 with TRBJ2-7; weak D call: TRBD2 (6 bases). The CDR3 runs to 14 residues. Trimming removed 5 bases at V and 1 base at J, with 15 bases between. CDR1 is DFQATT and CDR2 is SNEGSKA in the germline V gene (reference sequence). CDR3 residues: CSAFRDLNSYEQYF. In nucleotides, the CDR3 is TGCAGTGCTTTCCGGGACTTAAATTCCTACGAGCAGTACTTC.

In this sample, this clonotype turned up many times. J is TRBJ1-1 and V is TRBV7-2; 7 nucleotides align to TRBD1. CDR3 length equals 14 residues. The germline V gene has CDR1 SGHTA and CDR2 FQGNSA. V was pared by 4 bases and J by 1 base, with 3 bases of the junction left unmatched. The CDR3 protein is CASSYRTGNTEAFF. CDR3 nucleotide sequence: TGTGCCAGCAGCTACCGGACAGGGAACACTGAAGCTTTCTTT.

This clonotype was observed many times. The rearrangement uses TRBV28 and TRBJ1-4, with D possibly matching TRBD1 (5 bases). The V end lost 7 bases, the J end lost 0 bases, and 18 bases lay between the germline ends. CDR1 is MDHEN and CDR2 is SYDVKM in the germline V gene. The CDR3 totals 17 residues. The CDR3 region is CASTDGHLVATNEKLFF. CDR3 DNA sequence: TGTGCCAGCACCGATGGACACTTAGTTGCAACTAATGAAAAACTGTTTTTT.

This clonotype was seen ten or more times. The V gene is TRBV5-5, the J gene TRBJ2-7; D not certain. Germline V gene sequence: CDR1 SGHKS, CDR2 YYEKEE (reference sequence). V gave up 0 bases and J gave up 0 bases, with 10 bases separating them. This CDR3 is built from 15 residues. The DNA of the CDR3 is TGTGCCAGCAGCTTGGGGCTGACTTCCTCCTACGAGCAGTACTTC. Its translation: CASSLGLTSSYEQYF.

This clonotype was picked up many times. An end of the junction does not agree with germline; a read error may underlie this. This chain joins TRBV9 and TRBJ2-7, with a weak D call TRBD2 (5 bases). Germline V gene lookup returns CDR1 SGDLS and CDR2 YYNGEE. This CDR3 has 11 residues. The CDR3 DNA follows: TGTGCCAGCAGCAATGGACTTAGTACGGCCTTC. This sequence encodes CASSNGLSTAF.

This clonotype was seen repeatedly, ten times or more. The CDR3 DNA sequence: TGTGCCAGCAGCTTGGCGGGAGAACATGAGCAGTTCTTC. It is translated as CASSLAGEHEQFF. The rearrangement uses TRBV5-6 and TRBJ2-1, with a weak D call TRBD2 (6 bases). Trimming removed 0 bases at V and 8 bases at J, with 9 bases between. In germline, CDR1 is SGHDT, CDR2 YYEEEE. The CDR3 contains 13 residues.

This clonotype appeared many times. The V and J genes are TRBV5-1 and TRBJ2-1; 8 bases line up with TRBD2. Unmatched junction bases numbered 7, after V lost 7 bases and J lost 1 base. From germline, CDR1 is SGHRS and CDR2 YFSETQ. The CDR3 covers 15 residues. CDR3 region: CASQRGTDSYNEQFF. CDR3 DNA: TGCGCCAGCCAGCGGGGGACCGATTCCTACAATGAGCAGTTCTTC.

This clonotype was recorded at least ten times. The chain joins TRBV20-1 to TRBJ2-1, with TRBD1 matching 9 bases. The CDR3 sequence is 15 residues long. Germline CDR1 DFQATT, CDR2 SNEGSKA (reference sequence). V dropped 6 bases and J dropped 4; count of bases not matched to a gene: 10. The DNA for the CDR3 is TGCAGTGCCTTCCCGGGACAGGGATATTACAATGAGCAGTTCTTC. Translation gives CSAFPGQGYYNEQFF.

This clonotype has ten or more counts. The chain employs TRBV5-1 and TRBJ2-7, with 7 bases that match TRBD1. Germline trimming cut 4 bases from V and 2 bases from J; bases unmatched to any gene: 15. The germline V gene encodes CDR1 SGHRS and CDR2 YFSETQ. The CDR3 spans 17 residues. The CDR3 DNA reads TGCGCCAGCAGCCCGCCGCGGGTAGGGGGCGAAACCTACGAGCAGTACTTC. Protein: CASSPPRVGGETYEQYF.

This clonotype was picked up many times. The J gene is TRBJ1-5, the V gene TRBV6-1, with 9 bases fitting TRBD1. CDR1 and CDR2 (germline): MNHNS, SASEGT. The CDR3 loop spans 13 amino acids. Trimming cost V 6 bases and J 7 bases; bases outside gene matches: 4. This CDR3 reads CASRGQGGQPQHF. DNA for the CDR3: TGTGCCAGCAGGGGACAGGGTGGACAGCCCCAGCATTTT.

This clonotype was observed many times. The V call is TRBV29-1, the J call TRBJ2-7; D is undetermined. Germline V gene data show CDR1 as SQVTM and CDR2 as ANQGSEA. There are 13 residues in the CDR3. V gave up 3 bases and J gave up 7 bases, with 16 bases separating them. DNA for the CDR3: TGCAGCGTTGAGCTGGGGTACTTTGAAGAGCAGTACTTC. Translation gives CSVELGYFEEQYF.